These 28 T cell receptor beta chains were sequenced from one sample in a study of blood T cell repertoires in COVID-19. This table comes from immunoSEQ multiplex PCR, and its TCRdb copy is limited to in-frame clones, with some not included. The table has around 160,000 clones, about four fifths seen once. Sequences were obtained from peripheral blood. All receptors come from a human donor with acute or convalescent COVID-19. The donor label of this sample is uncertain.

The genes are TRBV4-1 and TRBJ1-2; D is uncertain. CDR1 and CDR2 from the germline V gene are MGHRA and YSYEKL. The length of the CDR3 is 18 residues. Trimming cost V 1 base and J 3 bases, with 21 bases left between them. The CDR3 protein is CASSQGVGGRPGDYGYTF. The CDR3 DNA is TGCGCCAGCAGCCAAGGGGTTGGTGGCAGGCCCGGGGACTATGGCTACACCTTC.

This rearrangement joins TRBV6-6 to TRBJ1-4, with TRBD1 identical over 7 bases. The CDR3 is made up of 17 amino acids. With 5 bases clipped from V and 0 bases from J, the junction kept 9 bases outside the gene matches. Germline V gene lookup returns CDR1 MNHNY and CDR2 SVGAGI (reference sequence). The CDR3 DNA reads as TGTGCCAGCAGTCTCCAGGGGGTCTTTGCAACTAATGAAAAACTGTTTTTT. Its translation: CASSLQGVFATNEKLFF.

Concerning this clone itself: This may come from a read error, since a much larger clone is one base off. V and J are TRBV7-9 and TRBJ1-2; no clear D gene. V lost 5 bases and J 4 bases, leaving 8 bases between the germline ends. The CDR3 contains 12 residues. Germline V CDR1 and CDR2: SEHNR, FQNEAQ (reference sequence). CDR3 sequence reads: CASSQDTYGYTF. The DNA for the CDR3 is TGTGCCAGCAGCCAAGACACCTATGGCTACACCTTC.

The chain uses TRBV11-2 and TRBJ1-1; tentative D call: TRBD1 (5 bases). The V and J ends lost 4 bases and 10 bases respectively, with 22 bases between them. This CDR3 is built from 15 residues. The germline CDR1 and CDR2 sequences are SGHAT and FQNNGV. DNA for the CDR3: TGTGCCAGCAGCTCCCGACCGGGTAGCAGGGCAGGAGCTTTCTTT. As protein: CASSSRPGSRAGAFF.

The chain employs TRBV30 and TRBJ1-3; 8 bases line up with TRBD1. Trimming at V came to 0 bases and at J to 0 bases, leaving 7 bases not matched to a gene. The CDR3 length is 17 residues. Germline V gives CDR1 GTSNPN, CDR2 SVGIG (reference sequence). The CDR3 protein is CAWSVGTGFDSGNTIYF. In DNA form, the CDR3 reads TGTGCCTGGAGTGTAGGGACAGGCTTCGACTCTGGAAACACCATATATTTT.

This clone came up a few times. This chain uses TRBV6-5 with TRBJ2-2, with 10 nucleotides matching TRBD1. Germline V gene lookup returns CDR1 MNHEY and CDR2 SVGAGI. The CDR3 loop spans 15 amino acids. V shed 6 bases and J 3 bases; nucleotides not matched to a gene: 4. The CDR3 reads CASSLGQGYTGELFF. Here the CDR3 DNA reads TGTGCCAGCAGCCTGGGACAGGGGTACACCGGGGAGCTGTTTTTT.

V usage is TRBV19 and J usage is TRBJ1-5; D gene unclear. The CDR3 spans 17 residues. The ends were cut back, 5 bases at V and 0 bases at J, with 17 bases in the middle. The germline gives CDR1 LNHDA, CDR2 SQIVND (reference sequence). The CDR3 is CASSGLQAGYSNQPQHF. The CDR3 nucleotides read TGTGCCAGTAGTGGACTCCAGGCAGGTTATAGCAATCAGCCCCAGCATTTT.

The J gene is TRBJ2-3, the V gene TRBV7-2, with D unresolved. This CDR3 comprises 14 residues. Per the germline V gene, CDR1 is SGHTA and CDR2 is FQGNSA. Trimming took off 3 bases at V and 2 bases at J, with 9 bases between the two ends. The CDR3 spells CASSFLPVTDTQYF. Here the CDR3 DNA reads TGTGCCAGCAGCTTCCTCCCCGTCACAGATACGCAGTATTTT.

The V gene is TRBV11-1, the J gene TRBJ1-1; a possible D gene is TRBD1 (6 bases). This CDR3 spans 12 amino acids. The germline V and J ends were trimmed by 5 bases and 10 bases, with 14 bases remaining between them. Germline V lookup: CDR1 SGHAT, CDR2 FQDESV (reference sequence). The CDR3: CASSKDSSVAFF. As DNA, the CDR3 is TGTGCCAGCAGCAAGGACAGTTCGGTAGCTTTCTTT.

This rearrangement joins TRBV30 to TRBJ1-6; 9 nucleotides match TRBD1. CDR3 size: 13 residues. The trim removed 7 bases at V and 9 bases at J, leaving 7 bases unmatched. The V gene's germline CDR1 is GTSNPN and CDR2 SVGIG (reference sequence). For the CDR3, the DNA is TGTGCCTCCCCGGGACAGGGCGGTTCACCCCTCCACTTT. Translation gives CASPGQGGSPLHF. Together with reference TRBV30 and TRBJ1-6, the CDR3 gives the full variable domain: SQTIHQWPATLVQPVGSPLSLECTVEGTSNPNLYWYRQAAGRGLQLLFYSVGIGQISSEVPQNLSASRPQDRQFILSSKKLLLSDSGFYLCASPGQGGSPLHFGNGTRLTVT.

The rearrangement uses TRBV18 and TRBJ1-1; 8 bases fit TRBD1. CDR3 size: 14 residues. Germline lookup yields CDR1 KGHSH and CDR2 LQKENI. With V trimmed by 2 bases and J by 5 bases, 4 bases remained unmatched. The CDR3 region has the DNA TGTGCCAGCTCACCAACAGGGGGAGAAACTGAAGCTTTCTTT. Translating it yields CASSPTGGETEAFF. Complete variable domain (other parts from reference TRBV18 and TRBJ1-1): NAGVMQNPRHLVRRRGQEARLRCSPMKGHSHVYWYRQLPEEGLKFMVYLQKENIIDESGMPKERFSAEFPKEGPSILRIQQVVRGDSAAYFCASSPTGGETEAFFGQGTRLTVV.

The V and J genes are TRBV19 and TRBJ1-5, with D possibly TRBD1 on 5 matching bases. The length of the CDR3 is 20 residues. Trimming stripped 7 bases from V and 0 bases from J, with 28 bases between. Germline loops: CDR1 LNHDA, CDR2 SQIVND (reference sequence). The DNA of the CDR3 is TGTGCCAGTACCCTATCATCGGCCGGACACAATCTGTATAGCAATCAGCCCCAGCATTTT. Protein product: CASTLSSAGHNLYSNQPQHF. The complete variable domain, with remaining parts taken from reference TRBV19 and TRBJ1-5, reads DGGITQSPKYLFRKEGQNVTLSCEQNLNHDAMYWYRQDPGQGLRLIYYSQIVNDFQKGDIAEGYSVSREKKESFPLTVTSAQKNPTAFYLCASTLSSAGHNLYSNQPQHFGDGTRLSIL.

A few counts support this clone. CDR3 sequence: CASSRYRNYGYTF. The CDR3 DNA reads TGTGCCAGCAGCAGGTACAGAAACTATGGCTACACCTTC. V gene TRBV9 combines with J gene TRBJ1-2; D remains unclear. CDR1 SGDLS and CDR2 YYNGEE come from the germline V gene. The ends were cut back, 4 bases at V and 2 bases at J, with 9 bases in the middle. CDR3 length equals 13 residues.

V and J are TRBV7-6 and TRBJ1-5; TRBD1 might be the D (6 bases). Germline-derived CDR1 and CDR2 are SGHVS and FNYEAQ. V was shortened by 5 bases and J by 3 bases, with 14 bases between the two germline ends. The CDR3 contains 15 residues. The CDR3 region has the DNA TGTGCCAGCAGCCAGGTGGGGGCCAACAATCAGCCCCAGCATTTT. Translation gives CASSQVGANNQPQHF.

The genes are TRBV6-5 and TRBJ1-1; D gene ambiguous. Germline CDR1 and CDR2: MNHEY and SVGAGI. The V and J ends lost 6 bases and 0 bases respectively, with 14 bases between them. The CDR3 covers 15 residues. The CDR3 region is CASRPQEAVNTEAFF. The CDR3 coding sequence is TGTGCCAGCAGACCCCAGGAGGCGGTGAACACTGAAGCTTTCTTT.

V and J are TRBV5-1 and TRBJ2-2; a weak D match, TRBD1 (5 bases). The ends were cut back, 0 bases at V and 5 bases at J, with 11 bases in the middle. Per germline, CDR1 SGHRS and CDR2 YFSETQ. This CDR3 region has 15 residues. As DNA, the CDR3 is TGCGCCAGCAGCTTGGAAGCAGGGCGGACCGGGGAGCTGTTTTTT. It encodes CASSLEAGRTGELFF. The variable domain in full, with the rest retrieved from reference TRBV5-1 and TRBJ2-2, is KAGVTQTPRYLIKTRGQQVTLSCSPISGHRSVSWYQQTPGQGLQFLFEYFSETQRNKGNFPGRFSGRQFSNSRSEMNVSTLELGDSALYLCASSLEAGRTGELFFGEGSRLTVL.

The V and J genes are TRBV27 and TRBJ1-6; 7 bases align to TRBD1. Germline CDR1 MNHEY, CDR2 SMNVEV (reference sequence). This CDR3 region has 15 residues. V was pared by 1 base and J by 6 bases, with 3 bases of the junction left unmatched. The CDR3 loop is CASSLLGQLNSPLHF. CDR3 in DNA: TGTGCCAGCAGTTTATTGGGACAGCTTAATTCACCCCTCCACTTT.

Written as DNA, the CDR3 is TGTGCCTGGAGTGTATCCCCCACTCGCTTCTATGGCTACACCTTC. Amino acid sequence: CAWSVSPTRFYGYTF. The V and J genes are TRBV30 and TRBJ1-2; D not certain. The germline gives CDR1 GTSNPN, CDR2 SVGIG (reference sequence). The CDR3 spans 15 residues. Trimming removed 0 bases from V and 4 bases from J, with 15 bases in between.

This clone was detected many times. CDR3 loop: CASNDGGNSPLHF. The CDR3 DNA follows: TGCGCCAGCAACGACGGGGGTAATTCACCCCTCCACTTT. This chain uses TRBV5-1 with TRBJ1-6, with a possible D match to TRBD1 (5 bases). The V end was cut by 6 bases, the J end by 6 bases, with 10 bases between. CDR1 and CDR2 from the germline V gene are SGHRS and YFSETQ. The CDR3 covers 13 residues.

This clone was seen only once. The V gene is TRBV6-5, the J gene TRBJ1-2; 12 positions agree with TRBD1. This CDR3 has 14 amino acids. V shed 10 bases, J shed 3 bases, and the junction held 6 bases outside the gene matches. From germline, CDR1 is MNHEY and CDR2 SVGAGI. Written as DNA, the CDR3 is TGTGCCACTGGGACAGGGGGCGCCTACTATGGCTACACCTTC. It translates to CATGTGGAYYGYTF.

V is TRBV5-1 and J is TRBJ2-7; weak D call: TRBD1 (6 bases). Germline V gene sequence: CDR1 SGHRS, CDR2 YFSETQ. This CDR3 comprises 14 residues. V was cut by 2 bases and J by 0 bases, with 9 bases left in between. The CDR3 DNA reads TGCGCCAGCAGCTTCCGGGACACCTCCTACGAGCAGTACTTC. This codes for CASSFRDTSYEQYF.

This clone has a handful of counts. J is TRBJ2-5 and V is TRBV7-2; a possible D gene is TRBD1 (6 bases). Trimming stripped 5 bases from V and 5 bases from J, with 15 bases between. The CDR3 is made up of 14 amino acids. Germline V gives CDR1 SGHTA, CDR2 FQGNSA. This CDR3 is CASSSTGFWETQYF. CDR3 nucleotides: TGTGCCAGCAGCAGTACAGGGTTTTGGGAGACCCAGTACTTC.

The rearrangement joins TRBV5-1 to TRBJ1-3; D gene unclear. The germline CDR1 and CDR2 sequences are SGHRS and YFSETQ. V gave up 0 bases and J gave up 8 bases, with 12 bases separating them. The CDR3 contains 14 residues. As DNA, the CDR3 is TGCGCCAGCAGCTTGGGGACTGGGATGGACACCATATATTTT. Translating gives CASSLGTGMDTIYF.

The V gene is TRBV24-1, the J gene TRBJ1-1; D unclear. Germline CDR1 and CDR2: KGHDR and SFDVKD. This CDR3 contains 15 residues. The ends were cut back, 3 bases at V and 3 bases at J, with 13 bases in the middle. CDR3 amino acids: CATSDDCPADTEAFF. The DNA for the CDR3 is TGTGCCACCAGTGATGATTGCCCGGCGGACACTGAAGCTTTCTTT.

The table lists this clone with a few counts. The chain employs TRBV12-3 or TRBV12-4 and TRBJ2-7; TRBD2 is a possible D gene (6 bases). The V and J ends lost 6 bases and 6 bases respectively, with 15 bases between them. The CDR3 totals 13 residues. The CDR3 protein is CASRPPNGGEQYF. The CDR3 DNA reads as TGTGCCAGCAGACCCCCGAACGGGGGCGAGCAGTACTTC.

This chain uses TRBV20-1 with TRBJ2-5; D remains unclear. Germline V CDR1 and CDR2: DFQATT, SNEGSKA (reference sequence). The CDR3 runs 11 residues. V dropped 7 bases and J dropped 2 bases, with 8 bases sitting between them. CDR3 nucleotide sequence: TGCAGTGGGAACAGACAAGAGACCCAGTACTTC. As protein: CSGNRQETQYF.

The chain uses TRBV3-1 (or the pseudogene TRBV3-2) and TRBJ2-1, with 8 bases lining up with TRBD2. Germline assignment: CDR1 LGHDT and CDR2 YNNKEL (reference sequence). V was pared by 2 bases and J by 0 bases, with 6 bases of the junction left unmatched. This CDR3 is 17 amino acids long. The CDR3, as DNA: TGTGCCAGCAGCCAAAGGAGCGGGGGCCGCTCCTACAATGAGCAGTTCTTC. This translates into CASSQRSGGRSYNEQFF.

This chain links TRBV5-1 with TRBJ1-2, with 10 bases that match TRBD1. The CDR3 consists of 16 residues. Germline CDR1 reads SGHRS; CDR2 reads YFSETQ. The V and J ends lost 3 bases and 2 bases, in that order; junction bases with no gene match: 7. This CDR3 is CASSSPTGQGNYGYTF. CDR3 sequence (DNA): TGCGCCAGCAGCTCGCCAACGGGACAGGGGAACTATGGCTACACCTTC.